The rows below give T cell receptor beta chains drawn from one sample of a study of blood T cell repertoires in COVID-19. The method was immunoSEQ multiplex PCR; TCRdb's version includes in-frame clones alone and lacks a portion of them. Of about 83,000 clones listed, roughly nine tenths are singletons. Sequenced material: peripheral blood. Every receptor here comes from a woman older than 75 with active or convalescent COVID-19. CDR3s include the opening cysteine and the closing phenylalanine or tryptophan. D genes are given only for firm matches. Size values are once, few and many counts, or a class for expanded clones, and some rows have none.

>NA|14|TRBV4-2|TRBJ1-5|NA
CASSPEAGNQPQHF
TGTGCCAGCAGCCCCGAGGCGGGCAATCAGCCCCAGCATTTT
>NA|16|TRBV6-5|TRBJ2-1|NA
CASSYSGRGRGNEQFF
TGTGCCAGCAGTTACTCAGGGAGGGGCAGGGGCAATGAGCAGTTCTTC
>NA|14|TRBV6-2/TRBV6-3|TRBJ2-1|TRBD2
CASSHGLAGSEQFF
TGTGCCAGCAGTCACGGACTAGCGGGTAGTGAGCAGTTCTTC
>NA|14|TRBV27|TRBJ1-1|NA
CASTPRGGDTEAFF
TGTGCCAGCACCCCCCGGGGAGGGGACACTGAAGCTTTCTTT
>NA|12|TRBV18|TRBJ1-1|NA
CASSSLETEAFF
TGTGCCAGCTCATCCCTTGAGACTGAAGCTTTCTTT
>NA|15|TRBV28|TRBJ1-2|NA
CASRSLGTVNYGYTF
TGTGCCAGCAGATCCCTAGGGACTGTGAACTATGGCTACACCTTC
>NA|15|TRBV6-1|TRBJ2-2|TRBD2
CASSDASGDTGELFF
TGTGCCAGCAGTGACGCTAGCGGGGACACCGGGGAGCTGTTTTTT
>NA|15|TRBV4-3|TRBJ1-4|TRBD1
CASSPWTGGNEKLFF
TGCGCCAGCAGCCCCTGGACAGGGGGGAATGAAAAACTGTTTTTT
>NA|15|TRBV7-2|TRBJ1-1|TRBD1
CASSLAVTGDTEAFF
TGTGCCAGCAGCTTAGCGGTGACAGGGGACACTGAAGCTTTCTTT
>NA|15|TRBV2|TRBJ1-1|TRBD1
CASSEARGVNTEAFF
TGTGCCAGCAGTGAAGCCAGGGGGGTGAACACTGAAGCTTTCTTT
>NA|15|TRBV7-2|TRBJ1-5|TRBD1
CASSLAGTGNQPQHF
TGTGCCAGCAGCTTAGCAGGGACAGGGAATCAGCCCCAGCATTTT
>once|17|TRBV9|TRBJ2-3|NA
CASSSLGQGRGTDTQYF
TGTGCCAGCAGCTCGCTAGGGCAGGGGAGAGGCACAGATACGCAGTATTTT
>NA|15|TRBV6-6|TRBJ1-2|TRBD1
CASSYSTGALYGYTF
TGTGCCAGCAGTTACTCGACAGGGGCCCTCTATGGCTACACCTTC
>NA|17|TRBV6-2/TRBV6-3|TRBJ1-5|NA
CASSPGQGVPRNQPQHF
TGTGCCAGCAGTCCGGGACAAGGCGTCCCCCGCAATCAGCCCCAGCATTTT
>NA|12|TRBV3-1/TRBV3-2|TRBJ2-2|NA
CASSHLPGELFF
TGTGCCAGCAGCCACCTCCCCGGGGAGCTGTTTTTT
>NA|15|TRBV4-1|TRBJ1-1|NA
CASSQGFSRTDQAFF
TGCGCCAGCAGCCAAGGGTTCTCCAGGACAGATCAAGCTTTCTTT
>NA|14|TRBV19|TRBJ2-7|NA
CASSMGESSYEQYF
TGTGCCAGTAGTATGGGCGAGAGCTCCTACGAGCAGTACTTC
>NA|15|TRBV28|TRBJ1-4|NA
CATSIPQGGNEKLFF
TGTGCCACCTCCATTCCACAGGGCGGGAATGAAAAACTGTTTTTT
>NA|16|TRBV5-1|TRBJ2-1|TRBD2
CASSWTLAGATNEQFF
TGCGCCAGCAGCTGGACTCTAGCGGGGGCTACCAATGAGCAGTTCTTC
>NA|17|TRBV4-1|TRBJ1-6|NA
CASSQDVGIAGNSPLHF
TGCGCCAGCAGCCAAGATGTCGGGATTGCGGGAAATTCACCCCTCCACTTT
>NA|15|TRBV28|TRBJ1-2|TRBD1
CASSLSTGYNYGYTF
TGTGCCAGCAGTTTATCGACAGGGTATAACTATGGCTACACCTTC
>NA|13|TRBV20-1|TRBJ1-6|NA
CSASNRDNSPLHF
TGCAGTGCTAGTAACAGGGATAATTCACCCCTCCACTTT
>NA|13|TRBV30|TRBJ1-6|TRBD1
CAWRTGFNSPLHF
TGTGCCTGGAGGACAGGGTTTAATTCACCCCTCCACTTT
>NA|16|TRBV4-3|TRBJ1-2|NA
CASSQDLENPGYGYTF
TGCGCCAGCAGCCAAGATCTGGAAAACCCGGGCTATGGCTACACCTTC